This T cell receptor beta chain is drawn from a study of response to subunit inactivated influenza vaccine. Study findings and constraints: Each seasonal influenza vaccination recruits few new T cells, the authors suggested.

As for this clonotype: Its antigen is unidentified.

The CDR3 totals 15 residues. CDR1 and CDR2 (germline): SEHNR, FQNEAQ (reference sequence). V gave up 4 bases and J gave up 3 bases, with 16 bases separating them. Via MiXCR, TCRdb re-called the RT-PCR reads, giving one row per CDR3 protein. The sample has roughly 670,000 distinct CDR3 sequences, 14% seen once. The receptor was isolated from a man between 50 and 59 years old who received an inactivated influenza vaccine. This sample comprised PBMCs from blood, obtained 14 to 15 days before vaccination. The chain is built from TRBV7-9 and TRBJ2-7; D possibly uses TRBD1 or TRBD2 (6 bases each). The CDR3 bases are TGTGCCAGCAGCTCCCCATTTGAGGGGGGCTACGAGCAGTACTTC. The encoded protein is CASSSPFEGGYEQYF.